A selection of T cell receptor beta chains follows, all from one sample in a study of blood T cell repertoires in COVID-19. Method: immunoSEQ multiplex PCR; TCRdb's copy keeps in-frame clones and lacks some. This table has 70,000 or so clones, 85% to 90% appearing once. The source material was peripheral blood. The origin of the receptors is a woman older than 75 with active or convalescent COVID-19. Each CDR3 is given with its conserved first and last residue. The D gene is left open where the match is weak. Rows may omit the clone size; those that give it use once, few, many or a size class.

>TRBJ2-3|-|TRBV13|few
TGTGCCAGCAGCGACTCGGCGGGGTGGACAGATACGCAGTATTTT
CASSDSAGWTDTQYF
>TRBJ2-7|-|TRBV10-3|-
TGTGCCATCAGTCCTATTCCCCTTGAGCGCTCCTACGAGCAGTACTTC
CAISPIPLERSYEQYF
>TRBJ2-7|TRBD1|TRBV10-1|-
TGCGCCAGCAAACAGGGGTACGAGCAGTACTTC
CASKQGYEQYF
>TRBJ1-2|-|TRBV2|-
TGTGCCAGCAGTAATGGACAGCTCAATGGCTACACCTTC
CASSNGQLNGYTF
>TRBJ1-2|-|TRBV14|-
TGTGCCAGCAGCATCATGGGAGGCTGGAACTATGGCTACACCTTC
CASSIMGGWNYGYTF
>TRBJ2-7|-|TRBV5-1|-
TGCGCCAGCAGTGTGACACCGACCTACGAGCAGTACTTC
CASSVTPTYEQYF
>TRBJ2-3|-|TRBV29-1|-
TGCAGCGTTGGATCAGGGTTGGGGACAGATACGCAGTATTTT
CSVGSGLGTDTQYF
>TRBJ2-4|TRBD1|TRBV19|once
TGTGCCAGTAGTAGGCGATCGGGACAGGGGACAAACATTCAGTACTTC
CASSRRSGQGTNIQYF
>TRBJ1-2|-|TRBV5-6|-
TGTGCCAGCAGCTTCGGACAGCCTATTTATGGCTACACCTTC
CASSFGQPIYGYTF
>TRBJ2-2|-|TRBV19|-
TGTGCCAGTAGTACGTTCGGGGAGCTGTTTTTT
CASSTFGELFF
>TRBJ1-3|-|TRBV14|once
TGTGCCAGCACCAAGGCGGGATCTGGAAACACCATATATTTT
CASTKAGSGNTIYF
>TRBJ2-4|-|TRBV30|-
TGTGCCTGGACTACGGGAACAGCCAAAAACATTCAGTACTTC
CAWTTGTAKNIQYF
>TRBJ2-2|-|TRBV27|-
TGTGCCAGCAGACTTACCACAGGCACCGGGGAGCTGTTTTTT
CASRLTTGTGELFF
>TRBJ1-5|TRBD1|TRBV19|-
TGTGCCAGTAAGGAGGGGACAGTTGATAGTCAGCCCCAGCATTTT
CASKEGTVDSQPQHF
>TRBJ1-5|-|TRBV30|-
TGTGCCTGGAGTCCGCAGGGGCATCAGCCCCAGCATTTT
CAWSPQGHQPQHF
>TRBJ2-5|-|TRBV10-3|-
TGTGCCATCAGTGAATACAGGGTGGAGGGAGGGCGAGAGACCCAGTACTTC
CAISEYRVEGGRETQYF
>TRBJ1-1|-|TRBV5-5|-
TGTGCCAGCAGCTTGGGGCAGGGCAGGACTGAAGCTTTCTTT
CASSLGQGRTEAFF
>TRBJ2-7|TRBD1|TRBV5-1|-
TGCGCCAGCAGCTTTACAGGGGATTCCTACGAGCAGTACTTC
CASSFTGDSYEQYF
>TRBJ1-2|-|TRBV5-5|-
TGTGCCAGCAGCTCTACCCGGACCGCCGGGGGATACTATGGCTACACCTTC
CASSSTRTAGGYYGYTF
>TRBJ1-1|-|TRBV28|-
TGTGCCAGCAGTTTAGGGACACTGGCTTTCTTT
CASSLGTLAFF
>TRBJ1-6|TRBD1|TRBV28|-
TGTGCCAGCAGTTGGACAGGGCAGGTCTCACCCCTCCACTTT
CASSWTGQVSPLHF
>TRBJ2-5|-|TRBV6-2/TRBV6-3|-
TGTGCCAGCAGTTCGCGGGCCCCCTGGAGGGAGACCCAGTACTTC
CASSSRAPWRETQYF
>TRBJ1-2|-|TRBV6-5|-
TGTGCCAGCTCCGGTTGGTATGGCTACACCTTC
CASSGWYGYTF
>TRBJ2-1|-|TRBV5-8|-
TGTGCCAGCAGCTTTGCCAGGTCCTACAATGAGCAGTTCTTC
CASSFARSYNEQFF
>TRBJ2-4|TRBD1|TRBV12-5|-
TGTGCTAGTGGTTCCCTGGACAGGGACATTCAGTACTTC
CASGSLDRDIQYF
>TRBJ2-7|-|TRBV18|-
TGTGCCAGCACGGGGGTTGGCCACGAGCAGTACTTC
CASTGVGHEQYF
>TRBJ1-5|-|TRBV4-3|-
TGCGCCAGCAGCCAAGCTCTAGATCAGCCCCAGCATTTT
CASSQALDQPQHF
>TRBJ1-2|TRBD1|TRBV2|few
TGTGCCAGCAGAGACAGGGCTAACTATGGCTACACCTTC
CASRDRANYGYTF
>TRBJ1-3|-|TRBV7-8|few
TGTGCCAGCAGCTTAACGGGTCGGGGAAACACCATATATTTT
CASSLTGRGNTIYF
>TRBJ2-1|-|TRBV5-1|-
TGCGCCAGCAGCTTGGAACAGGAGAACAATGAGCAGTTCTTC
CASSLEQENNEQFF
>TRBJ2-7|TRBD1|TRBV11-2|-
TGTGCCAGCACCAAGGGGGCGCGTAGCTACGAGCAGTACTTC
CASTKGARSYEQYF
>TRBJ2-1|TRBD2|TRBV4-2|-
TGTGCCAGCAGCCGAATGACTAGCGGGGAGTACAATGAGCAGTTCTTC
CASSRMTSGEYNEQFF
>TRBJ1-1|TRBD1|TRBV7-2|-
TGTGCCAGCACCCAGGACAGGGGGGACACTGAAGCTTTCTTT
CASTQDRGDTEAFF
>TRBJ1-3|-|TRBV4-3|few
TGCGCCAGCAGCCAAGATTGGCAGGGGAAGGGAAACACCATATATTTT
CASSQDWQGKGNTIYF
>TRBJ2-3|-|TRBV5-1|-
TGCGCCAGCGCCCAAGCGGTACCAGATACGCAGTATTTT
CASAQAVPDTQYF
>TRBJ1-1|-|TRBV6-5|-
TGTGCCAGCAGTTCTTCCGGGGGGGACACTGAAGCTTTCTTT
CASSSSGGDTEAFF
>TRBJ2-5|TRBD1|TRBV18|-
TGTGCCAGCTCACCCTCGACAGGGGGCGGGGAGACCCAGTACTTC
CASSPSTGGGETQYF
>TRBJ2-3|TRBD2|TRBV4-1|-
TGCGCCAGCAGCACCCCGAGCGGGGGGGATGATACGCAGTATTTT
CASSTPSGGDDTQYF
>TRBJ1-2|TRBD1|TRBV14|few
TGTGCCAGCAGCCACTCCCCGACAGGGTCGGCCTATGGCTACACCTTC
CASSHSPTGSAYGYTF
>TRBJ2-5|-|TRBV12-5|-
TGTGCTAGTGGTTTGGGACTAAGGGTGGGAGAGACCCAGTACTTC
CASGLGLRVGETQYF
>TRBJ1-2|TRBD1|TRBV3-1/TRBV3-2|-
TGTGCCAGCACGACAGGGGGCGCAGGCTATGGCTACACCTTC
CASTTGGAGYGYTF
>TRBJ1-1|-|TRBV7-9|-
TGTGCCAGCAGCTTATTAGCGACCACTGAAGCTTTCTTT
CASSLLATTEAFF
>TRBJ1-2|-|TRBV27|-
TGTGCCAGCAGCCCCTCACGGGGCTATGGCTACACCTTC
CASSPSRGYGYTF
>TRBJ2-1|-|TRBV6-4|-
TGTGCCAGCAGTGCGGCGGGGGCCAATGAGCAGTTCTTC
CASSAAGANEQFF
>TRBJ1-5|-|TRBV28|-
TGTGCCAGCAGTTTTTCTGGAGTTGGTCAGCCCCAGCATTTT
CASSFSGVGQPQHF
>TRBJ2-5|-|TRBV7-9|-
TGTGCCAGCAGCTCTCCCAGCCTAGCAGAGCGGGAGACCCAGTACTTC
CASSSPSLAERETQYF
>TRBJ1-5|-|TRBV19|-
TGTGCCAGTAGTATAGGAGATCAGCCCCAGCATTTT
CASSIGDQPQHF
>TRBJ1-1|-|TRBV7-6|-
TGTGCCAGCAGCCCCGAGGAGGCCGGCTGGAAGGAATTGGGTTTCTTT
CASSPEEAGWKELGFF